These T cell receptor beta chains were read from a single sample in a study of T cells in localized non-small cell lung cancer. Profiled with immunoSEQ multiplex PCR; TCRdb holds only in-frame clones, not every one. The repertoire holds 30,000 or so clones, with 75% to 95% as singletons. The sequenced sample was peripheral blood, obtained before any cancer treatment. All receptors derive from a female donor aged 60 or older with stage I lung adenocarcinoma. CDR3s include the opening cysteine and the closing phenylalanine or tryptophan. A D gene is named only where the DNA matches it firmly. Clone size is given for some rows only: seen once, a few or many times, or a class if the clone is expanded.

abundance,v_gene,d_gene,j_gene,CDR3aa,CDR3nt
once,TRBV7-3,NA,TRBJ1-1,CASSLIGGQNTEAFF,TGTGCCAGCAGCTTAATTGGGGGACAGAACACTGAAGCTTTCTTT
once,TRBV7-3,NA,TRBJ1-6,CASSQGQVALNSPLHF,TGTGCCAGCAGCCAAGGTCAAGTGGCCCTCAATTCACCCCTCCACTTT
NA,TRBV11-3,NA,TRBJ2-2,CATGDVYTGELFF,TGTGCCACCGGGGACGTTTACACCGGGGAGCTGTTTTTT
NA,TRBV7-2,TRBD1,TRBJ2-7,CASSLPTRQGVSFYEQYF,TGTGCCAGCAGCTTACCCACTCGACAGGGAGTCTCCTTCTACGAGCAGTACTTC
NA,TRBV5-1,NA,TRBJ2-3,CASSLGQQNPTDTQYF,TGCGCCAGCAGCTTAGGTCAACAGAATCCCACAGATACGCAGTATTTT
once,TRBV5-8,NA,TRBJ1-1,CASSAGRVGAFF,TGTGCCAGCAGCGCCGGGAGGGTTGGGGCTTTCTTT
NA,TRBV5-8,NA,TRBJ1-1,CASSLGEWKTEAFF,TGTGCCAGCAGCTTGGGGGAATGGAAAACTGAAGCTTTCTTT
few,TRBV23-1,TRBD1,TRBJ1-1,CASSQPGTDNTEAFF,TGCGCCAGCAGTCAGCCCGGGACAGATAACACTGAAGCTTTCTTT
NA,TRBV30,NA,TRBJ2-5,CAWANGLQETQYF,TGTGCCTGGGCGAACGGGCTTCAAGAGACCCAGTACTTC
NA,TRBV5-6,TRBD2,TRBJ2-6,CASSLAGPGANVLTF,TGTGCCAGCAGCCTAGCGGGCCCTGGGGCCAACGTCCTGACTTTC
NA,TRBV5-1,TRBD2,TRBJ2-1,CASRGGLAGGTSYNEQFF,TGCGCCAGCAGGGGCGGCCTAGCGGGAGGAACCTCCTACAATGAGCAGTTCTTC
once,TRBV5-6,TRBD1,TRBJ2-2,CASSLGTGDLNTGELFF,TGTGCCAGCAGCTTGGGGACAGGGGATTTAAACACCGGGGAGCTGTTTTTT
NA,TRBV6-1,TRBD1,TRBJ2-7,CASSELPGQGSYEQYF,TGTGCCAGCAGTGAACTCCCTGGACAGGGTTCCTACGAGCAGTACTTC
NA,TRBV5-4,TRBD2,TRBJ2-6,CASSLRASGTGANVLTF,TGTGCCAGCAGTCTGAGGGCTAGCGGGACCGGGGCCAACGTCCTGACTTTC
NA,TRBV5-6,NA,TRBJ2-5,CASSLRASLMETQYF,TGTGCCAGCAGCTTGCGGGCTAGTTTGATGGAGACCCAGTACTTC
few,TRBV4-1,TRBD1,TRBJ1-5,CASSGDRGDQPQHF,TGCGCCAGCAGCGGTGACAGGGGAGATCAGCCCCAGCATTTT
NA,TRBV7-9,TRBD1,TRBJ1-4,CASSRPGQGHEKLFF,TGTGCCAGCAGCCGACCGGGACAGGGTCATGAAAAACTGTTTTTT
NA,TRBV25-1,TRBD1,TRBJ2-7,CASGKTGNYEQYF,TGTGCCAGCGGTAAGACAGGGAACTACGAGCAGTACTTC
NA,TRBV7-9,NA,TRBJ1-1,CASSPENLNTEAFF,TGTGCCAGCAGCCCAGAGAATTTGAACACTGAAGCTTTCTTT
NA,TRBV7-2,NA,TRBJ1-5,CASSNQGQPQHF,TGTGCCAGCAGTAACCAGGGTCAGCCCCAGCATTTT
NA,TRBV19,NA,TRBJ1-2,CASSIARGAFGYTF,TGTGCCAGTAGTATAGCCAGGGGAGCTTTTGGCTACACCTTC
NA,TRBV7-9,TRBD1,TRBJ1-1,CASSTSGGGGSTEAFF,TGTGCCAGCAGCACCTCAGGGGGGGGTGGAAGCACTGAAGCTTTCTTT
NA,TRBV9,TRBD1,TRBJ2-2,CASSVARIGQGGAGELFF,TGTGCCAGCAGCGTAGCCCGCATCGGACAGGGCGGAGCCGGGGAGCTGTTTTTT
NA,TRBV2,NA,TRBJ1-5,CASSLDSNQPQHF,TGTGCCAGCAGTTTGGATAGCAATCAGCCCCAGCATTTT
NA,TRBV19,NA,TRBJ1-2,CASSPQGFYGYTF,TGTGCCAGTAGTCCCCAAGGGTTCTATGGCTACACCTTC
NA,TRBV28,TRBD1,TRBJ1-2,CASSLWGQGGEGYTF,TGTGCCAGCAGTTTATGGGGACAGGGCGGTGAGGGCTACACCTTC
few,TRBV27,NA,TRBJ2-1,CASSFGSLPPTEQFF,TGTGCCAGCAGTTTCGGGAGTCTGCCCCCCACTGAGCAGTTCTTC
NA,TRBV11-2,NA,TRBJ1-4,CASSLSSGGLGEKLFF,TGTGCCAGCAGCTTAAGTAGCGGGGGGCTGGGAGAAAAACTGTTTTTT
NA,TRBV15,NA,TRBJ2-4,CATSRDRGDKNIQYF,TGTGCCACCAGCAGAGATCGTGGGGATAAAAACATTCAGTACTTC
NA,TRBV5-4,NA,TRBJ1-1,CASSPLHTEAFF,TGTGCCAGCAGCCCCCTGCACACTGAAGCTTTCTTT
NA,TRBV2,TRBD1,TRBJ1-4,CASSVQGAPIEKLFF,TGTGCCAGCAGTGTACAGGGGGCCCCTATTGAAAAACTGTTTTTT
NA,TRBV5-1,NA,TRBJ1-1,CASSGIEWNTEAFF,TGCGCCAGCAGCGGGATAGAGTGGAACACTGAAGCTTTCTTT
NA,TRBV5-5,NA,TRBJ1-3,CASSLEWGNTIYF,TGTGCCAGCAGCTTGGAGTGGGGAAACACCATATATTTT
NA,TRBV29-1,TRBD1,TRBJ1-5,CSTWDREDQPQHF,TGCAGCACGTGGGACAGGGAAGATCAGCCCCAGCATTTT
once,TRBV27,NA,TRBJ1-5,CASSSVQRGQPQHF,TGTGCCAGCAGTTCGGTCCAGAGGGGGCAGCCCCAGCATTTT
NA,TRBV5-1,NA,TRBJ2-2,CASSFSTGASGELFF,TGCGCCAGCAGCTTTTCAACGGGAGCGTCCGGGGAGCTGTTTTTT
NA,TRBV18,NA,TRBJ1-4,CASSPGGANEKLFF,TGTGCCAGCTCACCGGGGGGGGCCAATGAAAAACTGTTTTTT
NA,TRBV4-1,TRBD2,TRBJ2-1,CASSPSGTSGRPFYNEQFF,TGCGCCAGCAGCCCATCCGGGACTAGCGGGAGGCCCTTCTACAATGAGCAGTTCTTC
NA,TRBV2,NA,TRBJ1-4,CASNRESEKLFF,TGTGCCAGCAATCGGGAAAGTGAAAAACTGTTTTTT
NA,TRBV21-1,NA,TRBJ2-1,CASNQRERHINEQFF,TGTGCCAGCAACCAACGGGAGAGACACATCAATGAGCAGTTCTTC
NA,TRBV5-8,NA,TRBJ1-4,CASSVLRGYEKLFF,TGTGCCAGCAGCGTACTTCGGGGTTATGAAAAACTGTTTTTT
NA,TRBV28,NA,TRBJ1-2,CASSLRSGGVEGYTF,TGTGCCAGCAGTCTTCGAAGCGGGGGGGTAGAGGGCTACACCTTC
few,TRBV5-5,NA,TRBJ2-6,CASSLMGTGANVLTF,TGTGCCAGCAGCTTGATGGGTACTGGGGCCAACGTCCTGACTTTC
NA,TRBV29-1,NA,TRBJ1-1,CSVKQTNTEAFF,TGCAGCGTTAAACAGACTAACACTGAAGCTTTCTTT
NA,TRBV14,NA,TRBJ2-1,CASSQEGLDGSSYNEQFF,TGTGCCAGCAGCCAAGAAGGGTTGGACGGTAGCTCCTACAATGAGCAGTTCTTC
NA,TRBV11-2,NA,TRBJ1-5,CASSSRGGIGQPQHF,TGTGCCAGCAGCTCGAGGGGGGGAATCGGTCAGCCCCAGCATTTT
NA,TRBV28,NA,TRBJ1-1,CASGRGTAMTEAFF,TGTGCCAGCGGCCGGGGCACAGCAATGACTGAAGCTTTCTTT
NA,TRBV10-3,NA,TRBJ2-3,CAIFDGDTQYF,TGTGCCATCTTCGACGGAGATACGCAGTATTTT
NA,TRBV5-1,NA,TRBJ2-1,CASSLALLVNEQFF,TGCGCCAGCAGCTTGGCCCTACTCGTAAATGAGCAGTTCTTC
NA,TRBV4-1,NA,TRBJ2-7,CASSQDDYSYEQYF,TGCGCCAGCAGCCAAGATGATTATTCCTACGAGCAGTACTTC